This T cell receptor (beta chain) was captured in a study of blood T cell repertoires in COVID-19. Across the study: T cells, B-cell-depleted T cells, or PBMCs supplied cDNA or gDNA.

The method was immunoSEQ multiplex PCR; TCRdb's version includes in-frame clones alone and lacks a portion of them. The sample yields 150,000 to 160,000 clones, roughly four fifths seen once. V was shortened by 2 bases and J by 5 bases, with 11 bases between the two germline ends. The germline V gene encodes CDR1 SGHRS and CDR2 YFSETQ. This CDR3 has 14 amino acids. J is TRBJ2-1 and V is TRBV5-1; maybe TRBD1 (5 bases). Sequencing was done on a sample of peripheral blood. The clonotype was recovered from a man older than 75 with acute or convalescent COVID-19. CDR3 coding DNA: TGCGCCAGCAGCTTCCAGGGATGGGACAATGAGCAGTTCTTC. Protein: CASSFQGWDNEQFF.